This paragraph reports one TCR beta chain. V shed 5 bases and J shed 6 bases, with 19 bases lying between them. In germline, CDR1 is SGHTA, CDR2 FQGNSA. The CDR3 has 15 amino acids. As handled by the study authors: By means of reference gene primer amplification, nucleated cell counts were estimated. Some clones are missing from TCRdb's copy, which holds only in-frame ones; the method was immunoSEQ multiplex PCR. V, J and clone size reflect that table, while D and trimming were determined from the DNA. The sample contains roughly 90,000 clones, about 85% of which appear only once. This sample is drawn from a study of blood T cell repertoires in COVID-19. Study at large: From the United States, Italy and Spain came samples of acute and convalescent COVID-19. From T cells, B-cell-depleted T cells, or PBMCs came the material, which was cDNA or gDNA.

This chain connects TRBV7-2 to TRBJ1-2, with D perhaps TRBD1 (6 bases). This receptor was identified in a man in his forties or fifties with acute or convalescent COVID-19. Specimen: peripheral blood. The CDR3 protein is CASSPGTGGPDGYTF. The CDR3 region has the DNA TGTGCCAGCAGCCCCGGCACGGGGGGCCCGGATGGCTACACCTTC.